This T cell receptor (beta chain) is from a study of cytomegalovirus exposure and HLA in healthy donors. General study findings and limits: Some V segments, TRBV6-2 and TRBV6-3 among them, were indistinguishable and were therefore excluded.

The PCR was carried out with 60 Vbeta primers and 13 Jbeta primers. Assay used: immunoSEQ multiplex PCR; TCRdb lists only in-frame clones, some missing. The sample holds approximately 35,000 clones, 65% to 75% seen once. Between the trimmed V and J ends, which lost 3 bases and 4 bases, there was a span of 12 bases. This CDR3 contains 14 residues. Germline V CDR1 and CDR2: KGHSH, LQKENI. A remark on this clone: The antigen is unknown.

This sequence joins TRBV18 and TRBJ1-1; D is uncertain. The sequence derives from a man in his forties or fifties in good health and CMV-seropositive. The material sequenced was PBMCs. In nucleotides, the CDR3 is TGTGCCAGCTCACCTTCGGCGCGGGGCACTGAAGCTTTCTTT. It is translated as CASSPSARGTEAFF.